This T cell receptor beta chain originates from a study of blood T cells in healthy people across ages. Whole-study results and caveats: Changes seen in expanded clonotypes were possibly confounded by donor CMV status left unknown.

For every donor, a draw yielded ten milliliters of peripheral blood. The trim removed 5 bases at V and 4 bases at J, leaving 5 bases unmatched. Germline V gene sequence: CDR1 SGDLS, CDR2 YYNGEE. This CDR3 contains 13 residues. Next came a second PCR, run for about 6 to 11 cycles, which used a sample-barcoded 5' primer along with a J-beta primer mix. A tag from a template-switch adaptor with 12 random nucleotides marked each cDNA molecule. The yield of each sample was at least 2.5 million CDR3-containing paired-end reads. TCRdb reanalysed the 5' RACE reads using MiXCR and keeps one entry per CDR3 protein. The sample has roughly 1.7 million distinct CDR3 sequences, about 35% seen once. A word on this clonotype: Its target is not known.

The clonotype was recovered from a woman aged 25 to 39 in good health. The sequenced sample was blood. The V call is TRBV9, the J call TRBJ1-2, with 7 positions matching TRBD1. Here the CDR3 reads CASRSGQTYGYTF. DNA of the CDR3: TGTGCCAGCAGATCGGGACAGACCTATGGCTACACCTTC.